The 30 T cell receptor beta chains given below trace back to one sample, sequenced in a study of blood T cells in healthy people across ages (dated by TCRdb to between 2014 and 2016). Library preparation employed 5' RACE. The sequencer was an Illumina HiSeq 2500. A second PCR of about 6 to 11 cycles was performed with a sample-barcoded 5' primer and a J-beta primer mix. TCRdb itself trimmed the public reads at Q25 with fastp, ran MiXCR and retained productive beta chains. For every CDR3 protein sequence, its rows merge into one entry that carries the most common genes and DNA. The sample data list about 1 million distinct CDR3 sequences, and 35% to 50% of these were observed just once. The leading ten clones occupy 15% to 20% of the sample. Material for sequencing was blood. The receptor set was obtained from a woman aged 60-70 years in good health.

This clonotype occurred many times. This chain links TRBV4-2 with TRBJ2-7, with 10 bases aligning to TRBD2. With V trimmed by 0 bases and J by 10 bases, 3 bases remained unmatched. Per germline, CDR1 LGHNA and CDR2 YNFKEQ. The CDR3 contains 13 residues. The CDR3 is CASSQESGGAQYF. CDR3 bases: TGTGCCAGCAGCCAAGAGAGCGGGGGGGCACAGTACTTC.

V is TRBV12-3 or TRBV12-4 and J is TRBJ1-1, with D uncertain. Trimming left V 2 bases short and J 4 bases short, with 11 bases between. This CDR3 has 14 residues. This CDR3 is CASSLTSGATEAFF. CDR3 coding DNA: TGTGCCAGCAGTTTAACATCGGGAGCCACTGAAGCTTTCTTT.

CDR3 coding DNA: TGCGCCAGCAGCCAAGATTGGGCACAGGTGCCCTACGAGCAGTACTTC. It codes for CASSQDWAQVPYEQYF. The chain carries TRBV4-1 and TRBJ2-4; D possibly corresponds to TRBD1 (5 bases). The end of the DNA aligns better with TRBJ2-7, so the J call may be wrong. Germline V lookup: CDR1 MGHRA, CDR2 YSYEKL. CDR3 length equals 16 residues.

The CDR3 spells CASYQRAGRTGELFF. DNA for the CDR3: TGTGCCAGCTACCAAAGGGCGGGACGCACCGGGGAGCTGTTTTTT. The chain is built from TRBV6-5 and TRBJ2-2, with D perhaps matching TRBD2 (6 bases). The length of the CDR3 is 15 residues. The V and J ends lost 8 bases and 4 bases respectively, with 17 bases between them. Germline V gene lookup returns CDR1 MNHEY and CDR2 SVGAGI.

This rearrangement joins TRBV20-1 to TRBJ2-1; D uncertain. This CDR3 has 11 amino acids. Germline V gives CDR1 DFQATT, CDR2 SNEGSKA (reference sequence). V was trimmed by 2 bases and J by 15 bases, leaving 14 bases between them. DNA of the CDR3: TGCAGTGCTAGAAACTTGGACCTCCTGTTCTTC. Its translation is CSARNLDLLFF.

This clonotype was picked up a small number of times. The chain combines TRBV29-1 with TRBJ2-1; D unresolved. Looked up from germline, CDR1 is SQVTM and CDR2 is ANQGSEA. V lost 7 bases to trimming and J lost 10 bases, with 11 bases between them. The CDR3 extends over 10 amino acids. The CDR3 region has the DNA TGCAGCGCGTACGCAGGAGAGCAGTTCTTC. Translated: CSAYAGEQFF.

CDR3 in amino acids: CASSSPRDRGFGYGYTF. As DNA, the CDR3 is TGTGCCAGCAGTTCGCCCCGGGACAGGGGTTTCGGTTATGGCTACACCTTC. V gene TRBV28 combines with J gene TRBJ1-2, with 10 bases matching TRBD1. CDR3 size: 17 residues. V trimming: 4 bases; J trimming: 5 bases; junction bases outside the gene matches: 13. Germline lookup yields CDR1 MDHEN and CDR2 SYDVKM.

The chain links TRBV20-1 to TRBJ1-2; 12 nucleotides agree with TRBD1. V trimming: 6 bases; J trimming: 2 bases; junction bases outside the gene matches: 4. The CDR3 loop spans 14 amino acids. The germline gives CDR1 DFQATT, CDR2 SNEGSKA (reference sequence). In DNA form, the CDR3 reads TGCAGTGCGGTAGGGACAGGGGGCAACTATGGCTACACCTTC. This gives the protein CSAVGTGGNYGYTF.

This clonotype came up once. The rearrangement joins TRBV20-1 to TRBJ1-1; 7 positions match TRBD1. CDR3 length: 16 residues. Germline V gene lookup returns CDR1 DFQATT and CDR2 SNEGSKA (reference sequence). The junction had 17 bases not matched to a gene; V was cut back by 7 bases and J by 3 bases. The CDR3 spells CSGGDRVWILDTEAFF. Here the CDR3 DNA reads TGCAGTGGGGGCGACAGGGTGTGGATTTTGGACACTGAAGCTTTCTTT.

The chain carries TRBV12-5 and TRBJ2-4; no clear D gene. The end of the DNA fits TRBJ2-7 better, so the J call may be wrong. The CDR3 runs 11 residues. CDR1 and CDR2 (germline): LGHNT, FRNRAP. In DNA, the CDR3 is TGTGCTAGTGGTTTGATGAACGAGCAGTACTTC. Its translation: CASGLMNEQYF.

A few counts support this clonotype. The rearrangement links TRBV6-1 to TRBJ2-3; possibly TRBD1 for D (6 bases). The germline V gene has CDR1 MNHNS and CDR2 SASEGT. V lost 3 bases to trimming and J lost 4 bases, with 11 bases between them. CDR3 length equals 14 residues. The CDR3 reads CASSDQGLADTQYF. For the CDR3, the DNA is TGTGCCAGCAGTGATCAGGGGTTGGCAGATACGCAGTATTTT.

V usage is TRBV29-1 and J usage is TRBJ2-1; unclear D gene. With 4 bases removed from V and 0 bases from J, the gap between germline ends came to 10 bases. Germline V lookup: CDR1 SQVTM, CDR2 ANQGSEA. CDR3 length: 14 amino acids. The CDR3 sequence: CSVGVVSSYNEQFF. In DNA form, the CDR3 reads TGCAGCGTTGGGGTGGTTAGCTCCTACAATGAGCAGTTCTTC.

The CDR3 loop reads CASSLFRTGVGEQFF. The DNA of the CDR3 is TGTGCCAGCAGTTTATTTAGAACAGGGGTGGGTGAGCAGTTCTTC. The V and J genes are TRBV27 and TRBJ2-1, with 7 bases aligning to TRBD1. The germline V gene encodes CDR1 MNHEY and CDR2 SMNVEV (reference sequence). The CDR3 consists of 15 residues. J gave up 9 bases and V 1 base, and 9 bases lay outside the gene matches.

With respect to this clonotype: A much larger clone is a single base away; this may be a read error. This chain uses TRBV6-5 with TRBJ2-7, with D tentatively TRBD2 (5 bases). CDR1 is MNHEY, CDR2 SVGAGI, per germline. The CDR3 runs 13 residues. Trimming stripped 7 bases from V and 5 bases from J, with 15 bases between. CDR3 sequence (DNA): TGTGCCAGCAATCGGCTCGGAGGTCACGAGCAGTACTTC. It codes for CASNRLGGHEQYF.

The V and J genes are TRBV6-1 and TRBJ2-7; 8 nucleotides agree with TRBD2. From germline, CDR1 is MNHNS and CDR2 SASEGT. V lost 3 bases and J lost 6; bases outside the gene matches: 13. The CDR3 covers 16 residues. The CDR3 bases are TGTGCCAGCAGTGATGCCTCGGCGGGAGGAGCCCCCGAGCAGTACTTC. This gives the protein CASSDASAGGAPEQYF.

This chain joins TRBV29-1 and TRBJ2-7; possibly TRBD1 for D (6 bases). Trimming took 0 bases from V and 12 from J, leaving 15 bases between them. The CDR3 is 12 residues long. CDR1 SQVTM and CDR2 ANQGSEA come from the germline V gene. The CDR3 is CSVEDSPGQPYF. Written as DNA, the CDR3 is TGCAGCGTTGAAGATTCCCCAGGACAGCCGTACTTC.

V gene TRBV6-5 combines with J gene TRBJ2-7; D may be TRBD1 (6 bases). The end of the DNA aligns better with TRBJ2-5, so the J call may be wrong. This CDR3 is 15 amino acids long. Germline CDR1 MNHEY, CDR2 SVGAGI. The CDR3 reads CASSRDPGQRETQYF. The CDR3 region has the DNA TGTGCCAGCAGTCGTGACCCGGGACAAAGGGAGACCCAGTACTTC.

The gene calls are TRBV20-1 and TRBJ1-5; the match to TRBD1 covers 9 bases. V was pared by 5 bases and J by 4 bases, with 15 bases of the junction left unmatched. Germline assignment: CDR1 DFQATT and CDR2 SNEGSKA (reference sequence). CDR3 size: 17 residues. Here the CDR3 reads CSALGQGPALRNQPQHF. Here the CDR3 DNA reads TGCAGTGCTCTGGGACAGGGACCCGCCCTTCGTAATCAGCCCCAGCATTTT.

V gene TRBV6-6 combines with J gene TRBJ2-7, with D tentatively TRBD1 or TRBD2 (5 bases each). Trimming cost V 8 bases and J 1 base, with 12 bases left between them. CDR3 length: 13 residues. Per germline, CDR1 MNHNY and CDR2 SVGAGI (reference sequence). CDR3 DNA: TGTGCCAGCGTAAGGGACGGTTCCTACGAGCAGTACTTC. Translating gives CASVRDGSYEQYF.

The J gene is TRBJ2-5, the V gene TRBV20-1, with a tentative D call TRBD1 (6 bases). Germline V gives CDR1 DFQATT, CDR2 SNEGSKA (reference sequence). V dropped 5 bases and J dropped 7 bases, with 14 bases sitting between them. The CDR3 runs to 12 residues. CDR3 region: CSAPGQPGTQYF. The DNA for the CDR3 is TGCAGTGCTCCGGGACAACCGGGGACCCAGTACTTC.

The chain employs TRBV2 and TRBJ1-2; D unclear. This CDR3 is 11 amino acids long. V was clipped by 7 bases and J by 1 base, with 4 bases between them. Germline V gene sequence: CDR1 SNHLY, CDR2 FYNNEI. The CDR3 sequence: CASKDNYGYTF. CDR3 nucleotides: TGTGCCAGCAAGGATAACTATGGCTACACCTTC.

This sequence joins TRBV5-5 and TRBJ2-7; 9 bases are a match to TRBD1. The V gene's germline CDR1 is SGHKS and CDR2 YYEKEE (reference sequence). The CDR3 is made up of 15 amino acids. V was pared by 5 bases and J by 1 base, with 7 bases of the junction left unmatched. Here the CDR3 DNA reads TGTGCCAGCAGGGGGGGACAGGGTTTGTCCTACGAGCAGTACTTC. Its protein is CASRGGQGLSYEQYF.

This clonotype was detected only a few times. The rearrangement joins TRBV29-1 to TRBJ2-7; 10 positions agree with TRBD2. Germline loops: CDR1 SQVTM, CDR2 ANQGSEA. Trimming at V came to 5 bases and at J to 0 bases, leaving 4 bases not matched to a gene. The CDR3 contains 14 residues. The CDR3 DNA follows: TGCAGCGTTCAAGGGACTAGCGACTCCTACGAGCAGTACTTC. Encoded protein: CSVQGTSDSYEQYF.

The chain carries TRBV4-2 and TRBJ2-7; D is undetermined. CDR1 is LGHNA, CDR2 YNFKEQ, per germline. This CDR3 contains 15 residues. With 2 bases removed from V and 4 bases from J, the gap between germline ends came to 15 bases. In nucleotides, the CDR3 is TGTGCCAGCAGCCAAACCCCATCGGCTGTGTACGAGCAGTACTTC. This sequence encodes CASSQTPSAVYEQYF.

This clonotype was counted a few times. The V and J genes are TRBV9 and TRBJ2-5; tentatively, D is TRBD1 (6 bases). Germline V gene data show CDR1 as SGDLS and CDR2 as YYNGEE. The ends were cut back, 4 bases at V and 4 bases at J, with 17 bases in the middle. This CDR3 contains 15 residues. CDR3 in DNA: TGTGCCAGCAGCTTGGGACACGATCCCCCAGAGACCCAGTACTTC. This gives the protein CASSLGHDPPETQYF.

The chain carries TRBV6-1 and TRBJ1-1, with TRBD1 matching 11 bases. In germline, CDR1 is MNHNS, CDR2 SASEGT. The CDR3 is 16 residues long. The junction had 11 bases not matched to a gene; V was cut back by 6 bases and J by 5 bases. The CDR3 protein is CASRPVGQGARTEAFF. The CDR3 DNA follows: TGTGCCAGCAGGCCCGTAGGACAGGGGGCGCGGACTGAAGCTTTCTTT.

Comment on this clonotype: A much more abundant neighbour one base away suggests this may be a read error. This chain uses TRBV3-1 with TRBJ2-3, with TRBD1 matching 10 bases. Germline CDR1 LGHDT, CDR2 YNNKEL (reference sequence). This CDR3 region has 15 residues. In DNA form, the CDR3 reads TGTTCCAGCAGCCACGGGACAGGGGACGTGGATACGCAGTATTTT. It yields the protein CSSSHGTGDVDTQYF.

This clonotype showed up just a few times. CDR3 bases: TGTGCCAGCAGCTTAAAGGGGGGGGGATTCTCCTACGAGCAGTACTTC. Translated, it gives CASSLKGGGFSYEQYF. The chain uses TRBV7-6 and TRBJ2-7; perhaps TRBD2 as D (7 bases). CDR3 size: 16 residues. Trimming stripped 2 bases from V and 0 bases from J, with 14 bases between. Per germline, CDR1 SGHVS and CDR2 FNYEAQ.

This clonotype came up a few times. The chain joins TRBV18 to TRBJ2-1; a weak D match, TRBD2 (5 bases). V lost 5 bases and J 0 bases, leaving 17 bases between the germline ends. The CDR3 is 17 residues long. Germline V gene data show CDR1 as KGHSH and CDR2 as LQKENI. DNA of the CDR3: TGTGCCAGCTCAGTATACTCGAGGGCCTCCTCCTACAATGAGCAGTTCTTC. Its translation: CASSVYSRASSYNEQFF.

The chain carries TRBV4-2 and TRBJ2-3; D is perhaps TRBD1 (5 bases). Germline V gene lookup returns CDR1 LGHNA and CDR2 YNFKEQ. Trimming left V 0 bases short and J 1 base short, with 11 bases between. The CDR3 sequence is 16 residues long. The CDR3 region is CASSQEGQLGTDTQYF. The CDR3 DNA reads as TGTGCCAGCAGCCAAGAAGGACAACTTGGCACAGATACGCAGTATTTT.